The following is a T cell receptor beta chain sequence with its context. These data belong to a study of T cells expressing NK-cell markers. Overall study: The eight sequenced donors comprised seven who were HCMV-seropositive and one who was seronegative.

TCRdb reanalyzed the 5' RACE reads, giving one entry per CDR3 protein sequence and no DNA. This table holds some 150,000 distinct CDR3 sequences. Germline CDR1 SGDLS, CDR2 YYNGEE. The CDR3 runs 14 residues. The origin of this receptor is a man aged 18 to 29 in good health. What was sequenced was blood T cells: a sorted CD56 or NKG2C T cell subset, CD4+ or CD8+ T cells, or bulk PBMC T cells (not recorded which). The genes are TRBV9 and TRBJ2-7. The CDR3 sequence is CASSVGGGPYEQYF.